Sequencing of this T cell receptor (beta chain) was carried out in a study of shared clonotypes between healthy human individuals (dated by TCRdb to 2018 to 2021). About the investigation overall: A few men and a couple of women, aged 18 to 49 years, made up the cohort. To estimate repertoire size and how much clonotypes are shared between individuals, the study performed deep sequencing of blood TCR repertoires from roughly five healthy adults. To increase sequencing depth and limit assay-specific biases, different laboratories used diverse techniques to prepare libraries and sequence TCR repertoires. Each donor's leukapheresis produced roughly between roughly 0.85 and 9.5 billion PBMCs. For each donor, CD4 naive and CD4 memory were each given three plates, CD8 naive was given two plates, and CD8 memory was given one plate.

Overall study results and their limits: When a handful of donors were compared, the shared fraction of clonotypes was about 5% for naive CD4, around 3.5% for naive CD8, roughly 2.5% for memory CD4, and 0.4% for memory CD8. Pairwise subsampling led to the expectation that sequencing depth would affect the degree of clonotype sharing among donors. Compared with non-shared clonotypes, the clonotypes found in all four sorted-subset donors had higher generation probabilities. Only blood was sampled, and tissue TCR repertoires likely differ from those in blood. The small number of donors limited the genetic and exposure-history diversity represented. Even with the large sequencing depth, rarefaction of the sorted-subset datasets indicated that sequencing was incomplete. Naive subsets generally had larger estimated clonotype richness than memory subsets did.

Using the deep immunoSEQ assay, multiplex PCR amplified TCR CDR3 regions from genomic DNA. For each cell subset, the extracted genomic DNA was distributed evenly across all wells of several immunoSEQ 96-well plates, and each plate served as one replicate. For sorted subsets, 200 to 250 ng genomic DNA, equal to tens of thousands of T cell genomes, was loaded into each replicate PCR. The purified libraries were quantified using a Qubit 3.0 fluorometer, sized with a Bioanalyzer 2100, and then quantified again using the KAPA Library Quantification kit. Each immunoSEQ 96-well plate was sequenced on its own single-read 150-cycle Illumina NextSeq 550 flow cell. The original pipeline was this. Because the immunoSEQ output held only junctional sequences and lacked quality scores, the filtering could not match the filtering applied to full-length reads. Sequences were annotated with PyIR, a Python wrapper for IgBLAST v1.9, and V/J genes and CDR3 were assigned using IMGT germline references. Reads were removed for weak V/J assignments (E-value above 1e-6), missing CDR3, stop codons, out-of-frame junctions, or ambiguous translated residues. V3J clonotypes were defined as sequences sharing an identical inferred V gene, J gene, and CDR3 amino acid sequence. The percentage overlap between two repertoires was calculated by dividing the number of shared unique clonotypes by the size of the smaller repertoire. Richness of each repertoire was evaluated using RTK rarefaction, the Chao1 estimator, and Recon v2.1 estimates of unobserved clonotypes. Generation probabilities were computed with OLGA for all TCRbeta clonotypes obtained by the gDNA method from four donors. TCRdb retrieved this table from immuneACCESS and kept in-frame rearrangements only. Not all clones are present; in checked studies, unresolved V genes account for under half, and no reason is known for the remainder. V and J calls and clone size follow that table, whereas D and trimming were derived from the DNA. For this sample there are 2.3 million or so clones; 85% to 95% appear just once. Together, the top ten hold about 0.37% of the sample.

This clone showed up just once. Its antigen specificity is not known. No much larger clone exists at a distance of one base, and base qualities are not known. Donors were healthy HIV-negative adults with no recently reported acute infections or vaccinations. Only Caucasian adults living in Nashville, Tennessee, USA were represented among the donors. CD4+ T cells were enriched by magnetic negative selection; naive cells were then positively selected on CD45RA, and the negative fraction formed the memory subset. Blood was obtained by leukapheresis, after which PBMCs were separated by Ficoll-Histopaque density gradient centrifugation and cryopreserved in liquid nitrogen vapor phase. Analytical flow cytometry was used to check the purity and quantity of each magnetically sorted T cell population. Genomic DNA was isolated from each sorted fraction and quantified by UV absorbance on a Nanodrop 2000c. The trim is 11 bases for V and 2 bases for J, with a gap of 22 bases between the germline ends. For CDR1 and CDR2, the germline V gene lists SNHLY and FYNNEI. The CDR3, from cysteine to phenylalanine, totals 15 residues. Of the read, only the CDR3 DNA is kept; its 45 bases are in frame from base 1.

The clonotype was recovered from a man aged 18 to 29 in good health. Some clones in this sample may be carry-over from other donors' samples. The rearranged chain carries TRBV2 and TRBJ2-7; TRBD2 could be the D gene, as 7 bases match. The sample taken for sequencing was naive CD4+ T cells from PBMCs. Sample cell subset or site, as interpreted from the label and publication: CD45RA+ positively selected. This receptor carries the CDR3 CAGRGIREQTYEQYF. The nucleotide sequence reads TGTGCCGGGAGGGGGATAAGGGAGCAGACCTACGAGCAGTACTTC.